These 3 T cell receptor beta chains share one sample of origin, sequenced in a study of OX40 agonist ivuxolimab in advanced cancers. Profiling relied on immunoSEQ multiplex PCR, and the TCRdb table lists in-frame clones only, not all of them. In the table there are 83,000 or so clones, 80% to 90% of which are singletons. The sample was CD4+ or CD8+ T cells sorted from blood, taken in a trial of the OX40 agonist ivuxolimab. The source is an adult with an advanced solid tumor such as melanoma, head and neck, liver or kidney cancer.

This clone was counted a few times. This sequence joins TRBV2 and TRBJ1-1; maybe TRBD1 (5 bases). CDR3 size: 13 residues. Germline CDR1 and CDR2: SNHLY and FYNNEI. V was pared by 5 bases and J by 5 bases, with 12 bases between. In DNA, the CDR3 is TGTGCCAGCAGTCAGGGACCGGTTACTGAAGCTTTCTTT. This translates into CASSQGPVTEAFF.

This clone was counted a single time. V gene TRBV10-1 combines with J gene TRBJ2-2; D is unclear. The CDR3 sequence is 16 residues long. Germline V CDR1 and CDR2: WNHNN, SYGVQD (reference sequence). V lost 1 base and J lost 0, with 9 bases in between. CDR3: CASSEYVGPNTGELFF. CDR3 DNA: TGCGCCAGCAGTGAGTATGTCGGGCCGAACACCGGGGAGCTGTTTTTT.

This chain's CDR3 is CASREGGRPTGELFF. DNA of the CDR3: TGTGCCAGCAGGGAGGGGGGCCGGCCGACCGGGGAGCTGTTTTTT. The rearrangement joins TRBV19 to TRBJ2-2; D may be TRBD2 (7 bases). Per germline, CDR1 LNHDA and CDR2 SQIVND (reference sequence). Trimming cost V 9 bases and J 5 bases, with 19 bases left between them. The CDR3 loop spans 15 amino acids.